The clone carrying this T cell receptor (beta chain) was picked up many times. The data were taken from a study of blood T cells in healthy people across ages. The total RNA that was extracted per sample amounted to at least 6 micrograms. This CDR3 has 14 residues. Germline CDR1 reads SQVTM; CDR2 reads ANQGSEA. Trimming shortened V by 1 base and J by 5 bases, and 14 bases separated the two germline ends. Primed by a sample-barcoded 5' primer and a J-beta primer mix, a second PCR proceeded for 7 to 11 cycles. No fewer than 2.5 million CDR3-containing paired-end reads came from each sample. TCRdb used MiXCR to reprocess the 5' RACE reads, holding one entry per CDR3 protein. The sample records 600,000 or so distinct CDR3 sequences, approximately 30% being singletons.

The chain joins TRBV29-1 to TRBJ2-5; no firm D call. Specimen: blood. This receptor was taken from a woman older than 75 in good health. CDR3 DNA sequence: TGCAGCGTTGAAGGGACCCGTCGCGGCGAGACCCAGTACTTC. Encoded protein: CSVEGTRRGETQYF.